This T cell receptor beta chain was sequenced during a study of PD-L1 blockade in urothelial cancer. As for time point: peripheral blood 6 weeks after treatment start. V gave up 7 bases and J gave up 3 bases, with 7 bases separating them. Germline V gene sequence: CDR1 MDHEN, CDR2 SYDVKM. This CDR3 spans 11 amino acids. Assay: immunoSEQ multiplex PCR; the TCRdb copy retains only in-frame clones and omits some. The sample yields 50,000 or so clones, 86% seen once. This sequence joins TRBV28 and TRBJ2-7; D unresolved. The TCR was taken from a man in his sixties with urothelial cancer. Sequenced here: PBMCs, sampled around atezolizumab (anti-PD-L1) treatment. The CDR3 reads CASTSLYEQYF. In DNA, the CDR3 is TGTGCCAGCACCTCCCTCTACGAGCAGTACTTC.